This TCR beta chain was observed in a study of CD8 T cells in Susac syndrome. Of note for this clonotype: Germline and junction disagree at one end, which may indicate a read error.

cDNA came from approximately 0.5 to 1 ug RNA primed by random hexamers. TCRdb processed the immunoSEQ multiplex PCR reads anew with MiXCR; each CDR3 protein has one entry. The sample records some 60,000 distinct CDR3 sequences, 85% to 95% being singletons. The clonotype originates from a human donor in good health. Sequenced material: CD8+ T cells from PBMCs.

The CDR3 protein is CASSQSPGDGYNF. In nucleotides, the CDR3 is TGTGCCAGCAGCCAATCTCCGGGAGACGGCTACAACTTC. The rearrangement joins TRBV16 to TRBJ1-2, with D hard to call. The germline gives CDR1 KGHSY, CDR2 FQNENV. This CDR3 spans 13 amino acids. The variable domain in full, completed from reference TRBV16 and TRBJ1-2, reads GEEVAQTPKHLVRGEGQKAKLYCAPIKGHSYVFWYQQVLKNEFKFLISFQNENVFDETGMPKERFSAKCLPNSPCSLEIQATKLEDSAVYFCASSQSPGDGYNFGSGTRLTVV.